The present T cell receptor (beta chain) was sequenced within a study of blood T cell repertoires in COVID-19 (dated by TCRdb to the early 2020s). The study in broad terms: The collaborator samples originated in the United States, Italy and Spain and spanned the acute and convalescent phases of COVID-19. The prospective study material was composed of cDNA or gDNA derived from T cells, B-cell-depleted T cells, or PBMCs. Deeply sampled blood TCRbeta repertoires from subjects exposed to, actively infected with, or recovered from COVID-19 were included in the dataset. The repertoires were released in a freely available public database intended as a resource for research on the immune response to SARS-CoV-2. Samples were obtained from the ongoing ImmuneRACE study (first 160 participants) and from roughly 1,300 subjects provided by 6 global collaborators. A de-identified subject ID, COVID-19 status, age in years and sex were almost always included in the sample metadata. Where HLA class I and class II types were available, the types were taken from metadata supplied by the sample provider, not from assay-based typing.

Trimming takes 2 bases from V and 2 bases from J, and the germline ends sit 19 bases apart. From the cysteine up to the phenylalanine, the CDR3 has a length of 17 residues. Just CDR3 DNA is preserved here, 51 bases in frame from base 1. The germline V gene supplies CDR1 MNHEY and CDR2 SVGEGT. Collaborating institutions collected whole blood in K2EDTA tubes following their own protocols. Collaborator samples were shipped for TCRbeta analysis as frozen whole blood, isolated PBMCs, or DNA extracted from either sample type. Broad study findings and their caveats: The quantity of clinical and demographic metadata differed by source and by participant and was supplied without curation.

Comment on this clone: No antigen is known for it. The sample holds no much larger clone one base away, and base qualities are not on file.

TCRbeta CDR3 regions were amplified from genomic DNA using the immunoSEQ Assay, a bias-controlled multiplex PCR. The original pipeline was this. Within the assay, amplification of reference gene primers was used to estimate how many nucleated cells each sample contained. To quantify the absolute abundance of each unique TCRbeta CDR3 rearrangement, sequence reads were collapsed and filtered. For each sample, productive Simpson clonality was calculated by taking the square root of Simpson's diversity index across productive rearrangements. Sourced from immuneACCESS, this table was stored by TCRdb with only in-frame sequences that have V and J called. A share of the clones is absent; for the studies checked, an unresolved V gene accounts for under half, and the remainder has no known explanation. V, J and clone size reflect that table, while D and trimming were determined from the DNA. This sample has 150,000 to 200,000 clones in its table, and roughly 84% of those were observed once. The top ten clonotypes cover 9.5% to 13% of the sample.

Sequencing was performed on peripheral blood. The chain is encoded by TRBV6-2 or TRBV6-3 joined to TRBJ2-7, with TRBD2 perhaps the D gene, on 6 matching bases. The receptor's source is a man between 65 and 80 years old with active or convalescent COVID-19. The bases read TGTGCCAGCAGTTACACCCCCCGGGAGCGGGTCGCCTACGAGCAGTACTTC. It translates as CASSYTPRERVAYEQYF.